Listed below are T cell receptor beta chains from one sample, sequenced in a study of CD8+ T cells in alopecia areata. Generated by immunoSEQ multiplex PCR, the TCRdb table keeps only in-frame clones and is missing some. The table lists hundreds of thousands of clones, about 60% of them singletons. The starting material was CD4+ T cells sorted from blood, obtained at week 52, from a patient treated with tofacitinib. Source of these receptors: a human donor with alopecia areata. The CDR3 runs from the conserved cysteine through the conserved F or W. Fields, in order: D gene, V gene, clone size, J gene, CDR3 DNA, CDR3 protein. The D gene is left open where the match is weak. The size of a clone is reported for some rows only, either as once, few or many, or as a class for expanded clones.

TRBD2,TRBV4-2,.,TRBJ2-3,TGTGCCAGCAGCCAGTTTTCAGCGGGGTATAAAGATACGCAGTATTTT,CASSQFSAGYKDTQYF
TRBD1,TRBV7-2,.,TRBJ1-1,TGTGCCAGCAGCGCGACAGGGGGCTTGATCACTGAAGCTTTCTTT,CASSATGGLITEAFF
.,TRBV6-5,.,TRBJ1-4,TGTGCCAGCAGTTACAACGCCCGGCCGAGGGAAAAACTGTTTTTT,CASSYNARPREKLFF
.,TRBV5-1,few,TRBJ2-2,TGCGCCAGCAGCTTGGCAAGGGACTCAGAAATCGCGAACACCGGGGAGCTGTTTTTT,CASSLARDSEIANTGELFF
.,TRBV7-2,.,TRBJ2-4,TGTGCCAGCAGCTTTCGTACCAAAAACATTCAGTACTTC,CASSFRTKNIQYF
.,TRBV15,.,TRBJ2-3,TGTGCCACCAGCAGAGATTCCGGGGCGCAGTATTTT,CATSRDSGAQYF
TRBD1,TRBV29-1,.,TRBJ1-1,TGCAGCGTTAGGACAGGGGCGGACACTGAAGCTTTCTTT,CSVRTGADTEAFF
.,TRBV11-1,once,TRBJ1-2,TGTGCCAGCAGCGTTGGTGAGGGCGATGGCTACACCTTC,CASSVGEGDGYTF
.,TRBV10-3,few,TRBJ1-4,TGTGCCATCAGTGAGTCCGGGCTGGCAGTTGAAAAACTGTTTTTT,CAISESGLAVEKLFF
.,TRBV30,.,TRBJ2-6,TGTGCCTGGAGTGTAGGGGCGGGGTCTGGGGCCAACGTCCTGACTTTC,CAWSVGAGSGANVLTF
.,TRBV6-1,.,TRBJ2-5,TGTGCCAGCAACCCGGGACTTCTCCGGGAGACCCAGTACTTC,CASNPGLLRETQYF
TRBD1,TRBV25-1,.,TRBJ1-6,TGTGCCAGCAGTCGGGACAGTGATTCACCCCTCCACTTT,CASSRDSDSPLHF
.,TRBV30,.,TRBJ1-2,TGTGCCTGGAGTGGTACAGAATACTATGGCTACACCTTC,CAWSGTEYYGYTF
.,TRBV9,.,TRBJ1-5,TGTGCCAGCAGCCCGGGGGACGGTGGAAATCAGCCCCAGCATTTT,CASSPGDGGNQPQHF
.,TRBV7-2,.,TRBJ2-3,TGTGCCAGCAGCCCAAGACTGATGAGAGATACGCAGTATTTT,CASSPRLMRDTQYF
.,TRBV7-2,few,TRBJ1-4,TGTGCCAGCAGCAAAGAATTGAGAGAAAAACTGTTTTTT,CASSKELREKLFF
TRBD1,TRBV29-1,.,TRBJ2-1,TGCAGCGTTGGGACAGGGGGAAATAATGAGCAGTTCTTC,CSVGTGGNNEQFF
.,TRBV11-3,.,TRBJ2-3,TGTGCCAGCAGCTTAGGATGGGGATCAGATACGCAGTATTTT,CASSLGWGSDTQYF
.,TRBV2,.,TRBJ2-7,TGTGCCAGCAGTCAGAGGCAGCTCTACGAGCAGTACTTC,CASSQRQLYEQYF
.,TRBV7-2,.,TRBJ1-1,TGTGCCAGCAGCTTAGGCGACACGTCTGAAGCTTTCTTT,CASSLGDTSEAFF
.,TRBV25-1,.,TRBJ1-5,TGTGCCAGCAGTGATAAGGGGGTGGGTCAGCCCCAGCATTTT,CASSDKGVGQPQHF
.,TRBV5-6,.,TRBJ2-5,TGTGCCAGCAGTTTTGACCCGGGGGAGACCCAGTACTTC,CASSFDPGETQYF
.,TRBV5-4,.,TRBJ2-7,TGTGCCAGCAGCCGAACCGGGAACCCCTACGAGCAGTACTTC,CASSRTGNPYEQYF
TRBD1,TRBV30,.,TRBJ1-6,TGTGCCTGGAGTGTATTGGGGACAGCTAATAATTCACCCCTCCACTTT,CAWSVLGTANNSPLHF
.,TRBV6-6,.,TRBJ2-7,TGTGCCAGCAGCATAGAGGGGGGATTCTCCTACGAGCAGTACTTC,CASSIEGGFSYEQYF
.,TRBV29-1,.,TRBJ1-2,TGCAGCGTTCCGGACAGAAATGGCTACACCTTC,CSVPDRNGYTF